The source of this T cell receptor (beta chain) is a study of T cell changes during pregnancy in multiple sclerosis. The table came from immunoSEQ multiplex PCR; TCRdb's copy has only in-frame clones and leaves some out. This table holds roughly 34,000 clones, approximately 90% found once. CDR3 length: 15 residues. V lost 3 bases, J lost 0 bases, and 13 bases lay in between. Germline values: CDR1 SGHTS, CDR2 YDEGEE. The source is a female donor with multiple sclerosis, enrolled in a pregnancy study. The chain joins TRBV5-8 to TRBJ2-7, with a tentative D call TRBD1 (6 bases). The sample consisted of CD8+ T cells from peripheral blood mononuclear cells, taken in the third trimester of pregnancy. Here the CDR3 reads CASSSYRENSYEQYF. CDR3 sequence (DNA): TGTGCCAGCAGCTCCTACAGGGAAAACTCCTACGAGCAGTACTTC.